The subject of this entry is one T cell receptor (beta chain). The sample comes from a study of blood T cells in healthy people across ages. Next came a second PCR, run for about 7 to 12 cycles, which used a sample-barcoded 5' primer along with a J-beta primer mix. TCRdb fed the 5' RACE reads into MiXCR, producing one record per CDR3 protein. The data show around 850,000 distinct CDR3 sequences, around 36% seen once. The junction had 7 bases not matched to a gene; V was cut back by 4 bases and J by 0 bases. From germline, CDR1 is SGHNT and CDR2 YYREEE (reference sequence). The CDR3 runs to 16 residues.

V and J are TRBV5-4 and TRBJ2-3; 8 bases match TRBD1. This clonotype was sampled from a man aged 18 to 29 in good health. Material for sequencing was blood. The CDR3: CASSPYRGASTDTQYF. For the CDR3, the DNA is TGTGCCAGCAGCCCCTACAGGGGGGCTAGCACAGATACGCAGTATTTT. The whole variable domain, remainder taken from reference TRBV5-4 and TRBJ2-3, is ETGVTQSPTHLIKTRGQQVTLRCSSQSGHNTVSWYQQALGQGPQFIFQYYREEENGRGNFPPRFSGLQFPNYSSELNVNALELDDSALYLCASSPYRGASTDTQYFGPGTRLTVL.